The sequence of this T cell receptor beta chain was determined in a study of T cell repertoires in cytomegalovirus infection. Looking at the study overall: Both CMV infection and a matching HLA type were indicated by public TCR beta signatures. Broader study findings: It was HLA-C-restricted CMV-specific TCR beta clonotypes that dominated the response ex vivo. Individuals carrying CMV plus the relevant HLA were identified by cumulative frequency of public TCR beta families.

This CDR3 comprises 15 residues. V shed 4 bases and J shed 2 bases, with 14 bases lying between them. Germline V gene data show CDR1 as SGHDN and CDR2 as FVKESK. Via MiXCR, TCRdb re-called the reads, giving one row per CDR3 protein. The sample records about 97,000 distinct CDR3 sequences, 16% being singletons. The sample holds a few counts of this clonotype. What it recognizes is unknown. The sequenced sample consisted of PBMCs. The genes are TRBV14 and TRBJ2-5; unclear D gene. The sequence came from a human donor in good health (CMV status not recorded). Some clones in this sample may be carry-over from other donors' samples. The DNA for the CDR3 is TGTGCCAGCAGCCGACAAGTAGCCAGACAAGAGACCCAGTACTTC. Translation: CASSRQVARQETQYF. Drawing the rest from reference TRBV14 and TRBJ2-5, the complete variable domain is EAGVTQFPSHSVIEKGQTVTLRCDPISGHDNLYWYRRVMGKEIKFLLHFVKESKQDESGMPNNRFLAERTGGTYSTLKVQPAELEDSGVYFCASSRQVARQETQYFGPGTRLLVL.